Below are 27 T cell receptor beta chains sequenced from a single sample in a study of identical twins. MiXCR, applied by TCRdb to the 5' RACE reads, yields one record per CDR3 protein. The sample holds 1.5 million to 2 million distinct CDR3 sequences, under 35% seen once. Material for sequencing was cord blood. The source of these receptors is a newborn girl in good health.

CDR3 sequence: CATSDRDRFYEQYF. DNA for the CDR3: TGTGCCACCAGTGATAGAGACAGGTTCTACGAGCAGTACTTC. The J gene is TRBJ2-7, the V gene TRBV24-1; weak D call: TRBD1 (6 bases). Germline loops: CDR1 KGHDR, CDR2 SFDVKD. V was shortened by 3 bases and J by 3 bases, with 11 bases between the two germline ends. This CDR3 contains 14 residues.

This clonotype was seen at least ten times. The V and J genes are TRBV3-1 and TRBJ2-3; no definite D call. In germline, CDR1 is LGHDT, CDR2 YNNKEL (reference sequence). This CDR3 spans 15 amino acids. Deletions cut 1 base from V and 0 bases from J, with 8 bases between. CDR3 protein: CASSQGGSSTDTQYF. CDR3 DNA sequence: TGTGCCAGCAGCCAAGGCGGTAGTAGCACAGATACGCAGTATTTT.

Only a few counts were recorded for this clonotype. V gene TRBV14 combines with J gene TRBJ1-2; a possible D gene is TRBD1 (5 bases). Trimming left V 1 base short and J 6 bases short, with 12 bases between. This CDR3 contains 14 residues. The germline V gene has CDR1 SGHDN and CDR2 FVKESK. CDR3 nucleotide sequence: TGTGCCAGCAGCCAAGTTCAGGGACCCCATGGCTACACCTTC. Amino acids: CASSQVQGPHGYTF.

The CDR3 loop reads CASSQGDLRTDTQYF. The CDR3 DNA reads TGTGCCAGCAGCCAGGGGGACCTCCGCACAGATACGCAGTATTTT. The chain links TRBV3-1 to TRBJ2-3; D possibly matches TRBD1 or TRBD2 (5 bases each). This CDR3 spans 15 amino acids. The germline gives CDR1 LGHDT, CDR2 YNNKEL (reference sequence). Trimming left V 3 bases short and J 1 base short, with 11 bases between.

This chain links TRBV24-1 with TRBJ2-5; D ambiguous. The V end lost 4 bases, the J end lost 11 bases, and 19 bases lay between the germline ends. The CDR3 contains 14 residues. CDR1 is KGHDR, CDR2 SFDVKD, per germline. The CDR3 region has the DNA TGTGCCACCAGTGAAGGCCCTCTATCCAATGAGCAGTACTTC. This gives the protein CATSEGPLSNEQYF.

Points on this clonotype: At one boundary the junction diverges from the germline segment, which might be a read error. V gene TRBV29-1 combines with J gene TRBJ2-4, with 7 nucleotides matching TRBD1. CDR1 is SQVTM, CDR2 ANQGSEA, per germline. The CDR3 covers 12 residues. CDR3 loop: CSCRQGENIRYF. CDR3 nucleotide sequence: TGCAGCTGTCGACAGGGAGAAAACATTCGGTACTTC.

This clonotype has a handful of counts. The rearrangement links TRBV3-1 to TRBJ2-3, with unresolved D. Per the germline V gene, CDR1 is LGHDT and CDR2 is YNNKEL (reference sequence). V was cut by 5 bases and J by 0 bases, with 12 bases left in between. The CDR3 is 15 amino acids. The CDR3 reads CASSAASLSTDTQYF. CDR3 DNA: TGTGCCAGCAGCGCCGCATCACTAAGCACAGATACGCAGTATTTT.

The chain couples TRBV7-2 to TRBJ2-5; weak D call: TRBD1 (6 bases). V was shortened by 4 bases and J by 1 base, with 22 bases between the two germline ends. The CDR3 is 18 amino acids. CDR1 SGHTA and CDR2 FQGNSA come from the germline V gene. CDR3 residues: CASSWTSAWDNPQETQYF. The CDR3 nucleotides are TGTGCCAGCAGCTGGACCTCAGCCTGGGACAACCCCCAAGAGACCCAGTACTTC. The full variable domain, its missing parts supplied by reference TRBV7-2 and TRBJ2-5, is GAGVSQSPSNKVTEKGKDVELRCDPISGHTALYWYRQSLGQGLEFLIYFQGNSAPDKSGLPSDRFSAERTGGSVSTLTIQRTQQEDSAVYLCASSWTSAWDNPQETQYFGPGTRLLVL.

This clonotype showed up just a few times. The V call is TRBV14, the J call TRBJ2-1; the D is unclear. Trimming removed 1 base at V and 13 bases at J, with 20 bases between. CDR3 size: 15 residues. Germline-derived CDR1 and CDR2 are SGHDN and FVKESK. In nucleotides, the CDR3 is TGTGCCAGCAGCCAAGTATTACGGCGTCCCTCCCACCAGTTCTTC. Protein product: CASSQVLRRPSHQFF.

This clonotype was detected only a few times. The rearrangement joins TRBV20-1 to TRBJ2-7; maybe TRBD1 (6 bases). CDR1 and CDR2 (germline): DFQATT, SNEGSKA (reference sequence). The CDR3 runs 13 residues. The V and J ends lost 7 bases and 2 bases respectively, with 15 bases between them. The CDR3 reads CSGYRVGTYEQYF. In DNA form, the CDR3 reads TGCAGTGGATACAGGGTAGGGACCTACGAGCAGTACTTC.

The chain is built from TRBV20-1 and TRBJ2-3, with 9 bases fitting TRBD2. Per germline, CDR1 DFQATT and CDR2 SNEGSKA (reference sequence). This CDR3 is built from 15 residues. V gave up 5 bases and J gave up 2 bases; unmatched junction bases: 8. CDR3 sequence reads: CSAVGSGGSTDTQYF. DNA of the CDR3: TGCAGTGCTGTGGGTAGCGGGGGATCCACAGATACGCAGTATTTT.

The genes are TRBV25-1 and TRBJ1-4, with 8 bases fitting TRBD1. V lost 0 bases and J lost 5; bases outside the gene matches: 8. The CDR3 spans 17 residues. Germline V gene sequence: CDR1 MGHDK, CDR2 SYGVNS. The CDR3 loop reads CASSEYQGALPNEKLFF. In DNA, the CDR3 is TGTGCCAGCAGTGAATACCAGGGGGCCCTCCCCAATGAAAAACTGTTTTTT.

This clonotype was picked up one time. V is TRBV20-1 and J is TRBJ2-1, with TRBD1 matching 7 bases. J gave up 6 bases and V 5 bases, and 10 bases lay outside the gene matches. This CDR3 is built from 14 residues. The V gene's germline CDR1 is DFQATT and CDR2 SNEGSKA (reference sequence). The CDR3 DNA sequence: TGCAGTGCTGACAGACAGGGACGAGGCAATGAGCAGTTCTTC. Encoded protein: CSADRQGRGNEQFF.

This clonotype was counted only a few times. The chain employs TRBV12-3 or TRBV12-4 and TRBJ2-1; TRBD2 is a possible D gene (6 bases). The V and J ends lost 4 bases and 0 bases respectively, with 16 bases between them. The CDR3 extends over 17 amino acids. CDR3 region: CASSSRSGGTSYNEQFF. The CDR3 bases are TGTGCCAGCAGTTCCCGCTCCGGCGGGACCTCCTACAATGAGCAGTTCTTC.

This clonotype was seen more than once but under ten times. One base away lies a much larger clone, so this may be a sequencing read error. The CDR3 DNA reads TGCAGCGTGCGCGGGAGTAGCTCCTACAATGAGCAGTACTTC. This encodes CSVRGSSSYNEQYF. The chain couples TRBV29-1 to TRBJ2-1; 7 bases fit TRBD2. The J call may be wrong; the DNA end is better matched by TRBJ2-7. The CDR3 contains 14 residues. CDR1 and CDR2 from the germline V gene are SQVTM and ANQGSEA.

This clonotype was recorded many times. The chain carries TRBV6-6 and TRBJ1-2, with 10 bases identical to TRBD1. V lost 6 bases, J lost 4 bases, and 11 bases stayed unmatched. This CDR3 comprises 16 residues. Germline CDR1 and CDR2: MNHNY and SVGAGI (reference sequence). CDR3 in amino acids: CASSPRRDRGLYGYTF. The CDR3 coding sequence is TGTGCCAGCAGCCCACGCCGAGACAGGGGGCTCTATGGCTACACCTTC.

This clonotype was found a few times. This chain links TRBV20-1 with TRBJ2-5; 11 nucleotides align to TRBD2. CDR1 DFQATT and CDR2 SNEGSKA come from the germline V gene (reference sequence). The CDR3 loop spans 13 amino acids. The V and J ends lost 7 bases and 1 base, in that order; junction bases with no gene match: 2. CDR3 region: CSVTSGVQETQYF. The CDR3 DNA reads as TGCAGTGTGACTAGCGGGGTCCAAGAGACCCAGTACTTC.

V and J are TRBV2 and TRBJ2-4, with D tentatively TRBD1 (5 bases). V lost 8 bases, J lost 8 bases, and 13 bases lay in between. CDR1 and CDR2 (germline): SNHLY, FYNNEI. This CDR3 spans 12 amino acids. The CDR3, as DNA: TGTGCCAGCGGGTCAGGGCCGTACATTCAGTACTTC. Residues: CASGSGPYIQYF.

CDR3 nucleotides: TGTGCCAGCAGTTACTCGGTTCTAGTTCAGGAGACCCAGTACTTC. Protein product: CASSYSVLVQETQYF. The chain links TRBV6-5 to TRBJ2-7, with D unresolved. The J call could be wrong; TRBJ2-5 is a better fit for the DNA end. The germline V gene encodes CDR1 MNHEY and CDR2 SVGAGI. This CDR3 comprises 15 residues.

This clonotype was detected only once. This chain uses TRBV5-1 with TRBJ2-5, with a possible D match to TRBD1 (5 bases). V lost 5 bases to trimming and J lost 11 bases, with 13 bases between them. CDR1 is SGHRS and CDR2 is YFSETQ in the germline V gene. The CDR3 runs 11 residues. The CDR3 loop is CASRTENEQYF. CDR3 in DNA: TGCGCCAGCAGGACAGAAAATGAGCAGTACTTC.

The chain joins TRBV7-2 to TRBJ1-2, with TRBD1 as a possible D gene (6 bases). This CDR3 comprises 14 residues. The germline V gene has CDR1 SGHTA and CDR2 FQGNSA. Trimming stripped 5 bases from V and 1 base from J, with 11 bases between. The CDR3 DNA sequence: TGTGCCAGCAGCAACAGGGCCCTTAACTATGGCTACACCTTC. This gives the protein CASSNRALNYGYTF.

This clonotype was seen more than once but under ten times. CDR3 DNA sequence: TGTGCCAGCAGCTTAGTGGGGCTCACTAGGGATACGCAGTATTTT. Amino acids: CASSLVGLTRDTQYF. The chain recombines TRBV7-8 with TRBJ2-3; D possibly uses TRBD1 or TRBD2 (5 bases each). V was shortened by 1 base and J by 6 bases, with 14 bases between the two germline ends. The CDR3 is 15 amino acids. The germline gives CDR1 SGHVS, CDR2 FQNEAQ.

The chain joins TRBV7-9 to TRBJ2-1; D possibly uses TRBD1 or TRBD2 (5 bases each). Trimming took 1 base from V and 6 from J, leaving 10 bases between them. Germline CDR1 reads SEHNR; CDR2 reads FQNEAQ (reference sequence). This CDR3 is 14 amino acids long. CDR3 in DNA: TGTGCCAGCAGCTTAGGGGCAGGGAGCAATGAGCAGTTCTTC. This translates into CASSLGAGSNEQFF. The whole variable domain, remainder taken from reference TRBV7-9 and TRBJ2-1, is DTGVSQNPRHKITKRGQNVTFRCDPISEHNRLYWYRQTLGQGPEFLTYFQNEAQLEKSRLLSDRFSAERPKGSFSTLEIQRTEQGDSAMYLCASSLGAGSNEQFFGPGTRLTVL.

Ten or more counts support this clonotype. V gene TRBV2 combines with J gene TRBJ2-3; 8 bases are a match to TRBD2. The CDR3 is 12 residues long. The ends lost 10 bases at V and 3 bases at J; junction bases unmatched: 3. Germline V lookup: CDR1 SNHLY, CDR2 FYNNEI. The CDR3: CATSSGTDTQYF. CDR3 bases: TGTGCCACCTCTAGCGGGACAGATACGCAGTATTTT.

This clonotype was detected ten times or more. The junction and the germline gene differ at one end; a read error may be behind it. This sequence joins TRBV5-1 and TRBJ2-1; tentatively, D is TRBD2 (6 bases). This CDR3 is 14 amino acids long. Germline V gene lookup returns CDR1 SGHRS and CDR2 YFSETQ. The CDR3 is CASSFGSSYNEQFF. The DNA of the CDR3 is TGTGCCAGCAGTTTCGGGAGCTCCTACAATGAGCAGTTCTTC. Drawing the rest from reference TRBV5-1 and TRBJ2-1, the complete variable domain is KAGVTQTPRYLIKTRGQQVTLSCSPISGHRSVSWYQQTPGQGLQFLFEYFSETQRNKGNFPGRFSGRQFSNSRSEMNVSTLELGDSALYLCASSFGSSYNEQFFGPGTRLTVL.

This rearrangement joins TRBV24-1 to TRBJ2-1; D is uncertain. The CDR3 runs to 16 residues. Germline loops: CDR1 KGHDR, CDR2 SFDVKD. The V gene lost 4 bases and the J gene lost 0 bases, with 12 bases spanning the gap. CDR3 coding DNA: TGTGCCACCAGTGACCCAGCCGGAAGCTCCTACAATGAGCAGTTCTTC. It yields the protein CATSDPAGSSYNEQFF.

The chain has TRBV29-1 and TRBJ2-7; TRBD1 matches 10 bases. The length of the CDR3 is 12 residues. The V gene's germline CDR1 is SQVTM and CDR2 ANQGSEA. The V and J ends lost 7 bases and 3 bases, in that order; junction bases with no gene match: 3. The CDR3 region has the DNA TGCAGCGCCGGGACAGGGGACTACGAGCAGTACTTC. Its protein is CSAGTGDYEQYF.